The following is a T cell receptor (beta chain) sequence with its context. The data are from a study of blood T cell repertoires in COVID-19. Study in general: Collection of acute and convalescent COVID-19 samples took place in the United States, Italy and Spain.

This CDR3 region has 15 residues. Looked up from germline, CDR1 is LGHDT and CDR2 is YNNKEL (reference sequence). Trimming pared 4 bases from V and 4 bases from J, leaving 15 bases between. As handled by the study authors: How many nucleated cells were present was estimated from reference gene primer amplification. The method was immunoSEQ multiplex PCR; TCRdb's version includes in-frame clones alone and lacks a portion of them. V, J and clone size derive from that table, while D and trimming were established from the DNA sequence. Here the sample spans about 160,000 clones, over 85% being singletons.

Sequenced sample: peripheral blood. The V gene is TRBV3-1 (or the pseudogene TRBV3-2), the J gene TRBJ2-3; a weak D match, TRBD1 (6 bases). This sequence was found in a woman between 45 and 60 years old with acute or convalescent COVID-19. The CDR3 DNA follows: TGTGCCAGCAGCCCTCAGGGGCTCCCCGCAGATACGCAGTATTTT. Translation: CASSPQGLPADTQYF.